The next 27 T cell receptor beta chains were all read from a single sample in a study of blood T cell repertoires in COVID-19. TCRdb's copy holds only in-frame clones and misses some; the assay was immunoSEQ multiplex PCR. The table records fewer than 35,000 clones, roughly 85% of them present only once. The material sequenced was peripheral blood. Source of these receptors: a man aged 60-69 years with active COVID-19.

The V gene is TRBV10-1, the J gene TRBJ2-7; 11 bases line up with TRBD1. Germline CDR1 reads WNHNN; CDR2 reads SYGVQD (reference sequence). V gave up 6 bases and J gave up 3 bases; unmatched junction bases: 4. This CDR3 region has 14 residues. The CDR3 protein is CASRDRGRIYEQYF. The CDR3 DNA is TGCGCCAGCAGGGACAGGGGGCGAATCTACGAGCAGTACTTC.

The DNA for the CDR3 is TGTGCCAGTGATATGTCGGCAGGATCCTACAATGAGCAGTTCTTC. It encodes CASDMSAGSYNEQFF. J is TRBJ2-1 and V is TRBV19, with no clear D. Trimming stripped 8 bases from V and 1 base from J, with 15 bases between. The CDR3 has 15 amino acids. Looked up from germline, CDR1 is LNHDA and CDR2 is SQIVND (reference sequence).

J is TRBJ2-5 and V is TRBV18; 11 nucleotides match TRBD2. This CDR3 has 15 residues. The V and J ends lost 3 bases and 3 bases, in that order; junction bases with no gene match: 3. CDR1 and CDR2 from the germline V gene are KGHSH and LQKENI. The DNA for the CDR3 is TGTGCCAGCTCACCTTTAGCGGGAGGGAAAGAGACCCAGTACTTC. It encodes CASSPLAGGKETQYF.

CDR3 loop: CASSQRLAGVFEQFF. The DNA of the CDR3 is TGTGCCAGCAGCCAGCGACTAGCGGGAGTATTTGAGCAGTTCTTC. This sequence joins TRBV7-3 and TRBJ2-1; 12 nucleotides align to TRBD2. Germline CDR1 is SGHTA and CDR2 is FQGTGA. The length of the CDR3 is 15 residues. The junction had 8 bases not matched to a gene; V was cut back by 5 bases and J by 9 bases.

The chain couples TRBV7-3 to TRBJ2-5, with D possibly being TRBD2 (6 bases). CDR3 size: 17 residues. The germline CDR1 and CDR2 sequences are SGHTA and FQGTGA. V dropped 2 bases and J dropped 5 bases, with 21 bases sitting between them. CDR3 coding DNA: TGTGCCAGCAGCTTAGGACTTTTTTTGCGGGAACAGGAGACCCAGTACTTC. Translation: CASSLGLFLREQETQYF.

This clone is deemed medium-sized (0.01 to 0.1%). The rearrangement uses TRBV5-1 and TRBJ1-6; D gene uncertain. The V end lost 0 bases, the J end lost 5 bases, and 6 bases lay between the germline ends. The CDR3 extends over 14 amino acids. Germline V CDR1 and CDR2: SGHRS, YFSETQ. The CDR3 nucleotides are TGCGCCAGCAGCTTGGTGGAGGATAATTCACCCCTCCACTTT. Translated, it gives CASSLVEDNSPLHF.

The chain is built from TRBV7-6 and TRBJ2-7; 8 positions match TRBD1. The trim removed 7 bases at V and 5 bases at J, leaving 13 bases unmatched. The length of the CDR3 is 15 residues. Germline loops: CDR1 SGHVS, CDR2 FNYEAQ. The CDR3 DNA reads TGTGCCAGCACCGGTCAGGGGGCGGTGGGAGACGAGCAGTACTTC. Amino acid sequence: CASTGQGAVGDEQYF.

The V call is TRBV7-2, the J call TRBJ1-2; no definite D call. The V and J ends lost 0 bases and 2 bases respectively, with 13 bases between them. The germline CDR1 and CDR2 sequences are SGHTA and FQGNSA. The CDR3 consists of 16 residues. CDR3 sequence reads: CASSLAPVRRNYGYTF. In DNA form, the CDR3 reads TGTGCCAGCAGCTTAGCCCCCGTAAGGCGGAACTATGGCTACACCTTC. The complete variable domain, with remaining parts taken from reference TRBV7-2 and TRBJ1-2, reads GAGVSQSPSNKVTEKGKDVELRCDPISGHTALYWYRQSLGQGLEFLIYFQGNSAPDKSGLPSDRFSAERTGGSVSTLTIQRTQQEDSAVYLCASSLAPVRRNYGYTFGSGTRLTVV.

The CDR3 DNA reads as TGTGCCAGCAGTTACGCAGGTCGGTACGAGCAGTACGTC. Protein product: CASSYAGRYEQYV. The V and J genes are TRBV6-6 and TRBJ2-7; D uncertain. This CDR3 contains 13 residues. Trimming shortened V by 2 bases and J by 4 bases, and 9 bases separated the two germline ends. Germline CDR1 reads MNHNY; CDR2 reads SVGAGI (reference sequence).

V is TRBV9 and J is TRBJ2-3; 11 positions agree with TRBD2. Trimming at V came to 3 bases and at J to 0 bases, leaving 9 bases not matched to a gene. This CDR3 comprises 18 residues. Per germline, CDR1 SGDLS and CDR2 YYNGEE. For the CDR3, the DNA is TGTGCCAGCAGCGAGCGCATGGGACTAGCGGAAAGCACAGATACGCAGTATTTT. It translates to CASSERMGLAESTDTQYF.

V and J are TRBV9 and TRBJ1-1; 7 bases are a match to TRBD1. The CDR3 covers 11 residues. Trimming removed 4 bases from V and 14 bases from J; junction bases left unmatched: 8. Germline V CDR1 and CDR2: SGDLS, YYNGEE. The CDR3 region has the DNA TGTGCCAGCAGCCAGGACAGGACCGGCTTCTTT. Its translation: CASSQDRTGFF.

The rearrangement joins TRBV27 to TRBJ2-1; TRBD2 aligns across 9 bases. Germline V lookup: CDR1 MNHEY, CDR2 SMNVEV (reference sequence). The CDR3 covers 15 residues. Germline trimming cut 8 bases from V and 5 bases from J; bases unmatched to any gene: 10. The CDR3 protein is CASRPMTSGNNEQFF. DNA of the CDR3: TGTGCCAGCCGACCCATGACTAGCGGAAACAATGAGCAGTTCTTC.

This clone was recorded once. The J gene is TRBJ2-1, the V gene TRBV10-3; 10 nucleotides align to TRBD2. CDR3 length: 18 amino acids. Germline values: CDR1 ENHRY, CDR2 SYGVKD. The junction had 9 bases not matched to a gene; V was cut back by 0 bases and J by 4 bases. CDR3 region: CAISESGGSSGRYNEQFF. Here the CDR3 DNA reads TGTGCCATCAGTGAGTCAGGGGGGTCTAGCGGGAGATACAATGAGCAGTTCTTC.

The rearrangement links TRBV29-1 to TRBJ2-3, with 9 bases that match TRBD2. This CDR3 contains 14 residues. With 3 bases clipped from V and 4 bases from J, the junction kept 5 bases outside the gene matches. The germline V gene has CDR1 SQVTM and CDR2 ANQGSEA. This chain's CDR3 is CSVDSGSGADTQYF. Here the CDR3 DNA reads TGCAGCGTTGATAGCGGGAGTGGGGCAGATACGCAGTATTTT.

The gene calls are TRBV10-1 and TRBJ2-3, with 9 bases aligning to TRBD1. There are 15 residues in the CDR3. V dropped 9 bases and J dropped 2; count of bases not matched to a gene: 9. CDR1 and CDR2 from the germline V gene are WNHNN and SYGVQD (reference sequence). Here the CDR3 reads CASTGTGSNTDTQYF. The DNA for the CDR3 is TGCGCCAGTACCGGGACAGGGTCCAACACAGATACGCAGTATTTT.

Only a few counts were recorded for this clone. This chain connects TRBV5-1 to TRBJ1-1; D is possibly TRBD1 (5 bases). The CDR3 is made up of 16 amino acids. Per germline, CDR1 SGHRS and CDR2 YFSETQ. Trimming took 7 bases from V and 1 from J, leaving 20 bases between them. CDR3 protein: CASRPGGVLRNTEAFF. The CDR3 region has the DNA TGCGCCAGCCGACCTGGGGGGGTTCTAAGGAACACTGAAGCTTTCTTT.

The CDR3 region is CSVQAGYNEQFF. The CDR3 coding sequence is TGCAGCGTTCAGGCGGGGTACAATGAGCAGTTCTTC. V is TRBV29-1 and J is TRBJ2-1, with D perhaps TRBD2 (6 bases). There are 12 residues in the CDR3. Trimming stripped 5 bases from V and 4 bases from J, with 9 bases between. Looked up from germline, CDR1 is SQVTM and CDR2 is ANQGSEA.

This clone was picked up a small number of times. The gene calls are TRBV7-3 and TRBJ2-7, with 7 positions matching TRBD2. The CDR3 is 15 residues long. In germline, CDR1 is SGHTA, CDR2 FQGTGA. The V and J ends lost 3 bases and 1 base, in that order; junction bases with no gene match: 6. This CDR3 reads CASSFAGEGSYEQYF. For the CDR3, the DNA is TGTGCCAGCAGCTTCGCGGGAGAAGGGTCCTACGAGCAGTACTTC.

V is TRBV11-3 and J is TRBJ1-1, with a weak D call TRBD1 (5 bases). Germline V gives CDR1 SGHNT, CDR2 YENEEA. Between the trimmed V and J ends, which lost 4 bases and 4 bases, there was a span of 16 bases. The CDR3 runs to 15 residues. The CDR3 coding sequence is TGTGCCAGCAGCTCTCACCATCAGGGAAGCACTGAAGCTTTCTTT. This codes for CASSSHHQGSTEAFF.

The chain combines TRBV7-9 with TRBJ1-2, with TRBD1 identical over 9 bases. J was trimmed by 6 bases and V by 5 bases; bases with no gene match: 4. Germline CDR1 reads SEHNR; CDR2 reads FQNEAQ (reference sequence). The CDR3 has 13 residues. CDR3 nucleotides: TGTGCCAGCAGCCTACAGGGGGCTAATGGCTACACCTTC. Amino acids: CASSLQGANGYTF. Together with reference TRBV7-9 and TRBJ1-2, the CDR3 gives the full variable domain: DTGVSQNPRHKITKRGQNVTFRCDPISEHNRLYWYRQTLGQGPEFLTYFQNEAQLEKSRLLSDRFSAERPKGSFSTLEIQRTEQGDSAMYLCASSLQGANGYTFGSGTRLTVV.

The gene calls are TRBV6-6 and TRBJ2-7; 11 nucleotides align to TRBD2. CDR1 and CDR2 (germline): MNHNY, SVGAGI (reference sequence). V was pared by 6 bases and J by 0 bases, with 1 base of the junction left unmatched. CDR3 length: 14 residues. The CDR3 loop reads CASRGTSGSYEQYV. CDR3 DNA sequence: TGTGCCAGCAGGGGGACTAGCGGCTCCTACGAGCAGTACGTC.

CDR3 nucleotide sequence: TGTGCCAGCAGTTACTCGTTAGCGGGAGGATACAATGAGCAGTTCTTC. Amino acid sequence: CASSYSLAGGYNEQFF. The V call is TRBV6-5, the J call TRBJ2-1, with TRBD2 matching over 10 bases. J gave up 4 bases and V 0 bases, and 3 bases lay outside the gene matches. Germline CDR1 and CDR2: MNHEY and SVGAGI. The CDR3 runs 16 residues.

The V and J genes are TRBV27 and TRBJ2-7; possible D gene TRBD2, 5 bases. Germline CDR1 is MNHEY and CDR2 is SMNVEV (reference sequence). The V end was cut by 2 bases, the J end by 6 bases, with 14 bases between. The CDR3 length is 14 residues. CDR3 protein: CASSLSGSRGEQYF. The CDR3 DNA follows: TGTGCCAGCAGTTTAAGCGGATCCCGCGGCGAGCAGTACTTC.

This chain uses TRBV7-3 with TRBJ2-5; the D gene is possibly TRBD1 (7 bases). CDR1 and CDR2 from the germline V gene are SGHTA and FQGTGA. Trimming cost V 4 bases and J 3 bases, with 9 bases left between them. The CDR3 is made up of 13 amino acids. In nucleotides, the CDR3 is TGTGCCAGCAGCTCAGGGGGGAAAGAGACCCAGTACTTC. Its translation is CASSSGGKETQYF.

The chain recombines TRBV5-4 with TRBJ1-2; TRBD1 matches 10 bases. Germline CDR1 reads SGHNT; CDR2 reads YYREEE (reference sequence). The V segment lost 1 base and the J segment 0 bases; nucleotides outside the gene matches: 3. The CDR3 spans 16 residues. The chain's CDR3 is CASSLWTGGTNYGYTF. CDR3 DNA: TGTGCCAGCAGCTTGTGGACAGGGGGGACTAACTATGGCTACACCTTC.

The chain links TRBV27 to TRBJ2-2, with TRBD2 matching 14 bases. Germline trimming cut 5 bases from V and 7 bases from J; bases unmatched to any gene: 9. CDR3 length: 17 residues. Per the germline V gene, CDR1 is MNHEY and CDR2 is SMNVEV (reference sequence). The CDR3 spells CASSPGLAGGPVGELFF. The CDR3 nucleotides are TGTGCCAGCAGTCCAGGACTAGCGGGAGGCCCGGTCGGGGAGCTGTTTTTT.

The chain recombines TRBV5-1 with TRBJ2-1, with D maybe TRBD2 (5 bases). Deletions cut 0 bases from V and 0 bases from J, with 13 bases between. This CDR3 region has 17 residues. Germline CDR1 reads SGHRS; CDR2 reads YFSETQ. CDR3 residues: CASSLEVATNSYNEQFF. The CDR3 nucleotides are TGCGCCAGCAGCTTGGAAGTAGCGACTAACTCCTACAATGAGCAGTTCTTC.